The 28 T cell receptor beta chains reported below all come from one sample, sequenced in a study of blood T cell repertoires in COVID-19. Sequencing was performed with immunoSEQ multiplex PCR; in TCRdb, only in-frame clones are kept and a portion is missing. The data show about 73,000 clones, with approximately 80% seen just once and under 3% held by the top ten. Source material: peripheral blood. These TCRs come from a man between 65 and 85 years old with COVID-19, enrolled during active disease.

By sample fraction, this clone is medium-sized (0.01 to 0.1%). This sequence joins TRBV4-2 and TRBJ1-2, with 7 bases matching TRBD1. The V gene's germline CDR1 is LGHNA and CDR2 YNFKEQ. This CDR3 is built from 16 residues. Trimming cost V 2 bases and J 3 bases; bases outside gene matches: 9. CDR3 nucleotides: TGTGCCAGCAGCCAAACATTGACAGGGATCGACTATGGCTACACCTTC. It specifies CASSQTLTGIDYGYTF.

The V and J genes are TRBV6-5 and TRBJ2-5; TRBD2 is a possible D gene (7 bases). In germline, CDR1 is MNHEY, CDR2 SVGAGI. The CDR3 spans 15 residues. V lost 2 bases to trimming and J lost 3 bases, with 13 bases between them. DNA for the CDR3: TGTGCCAGCAGTTACGGAGTAGGGGGGGAAGAGACCCAGTACTTC. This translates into CASSYGVGGEETQYF.

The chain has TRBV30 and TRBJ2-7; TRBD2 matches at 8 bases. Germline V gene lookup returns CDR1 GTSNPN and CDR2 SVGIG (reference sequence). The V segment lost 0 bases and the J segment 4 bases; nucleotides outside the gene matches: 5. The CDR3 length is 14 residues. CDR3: CAWSVGLAGYEQYF. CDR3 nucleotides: TGTGCCTGGAGTGTAGGGTTAGCGGGGTACGAGCAGTACTTC.

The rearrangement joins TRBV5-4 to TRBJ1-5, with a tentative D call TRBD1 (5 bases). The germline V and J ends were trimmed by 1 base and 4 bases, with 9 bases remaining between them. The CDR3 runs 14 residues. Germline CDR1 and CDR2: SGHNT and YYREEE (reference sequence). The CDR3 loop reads CASSLWEGNQPQHF. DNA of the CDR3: TGTGCCAGCAGCTTGTGGGAGGGGAATCAGCCCCAGCATTTT.

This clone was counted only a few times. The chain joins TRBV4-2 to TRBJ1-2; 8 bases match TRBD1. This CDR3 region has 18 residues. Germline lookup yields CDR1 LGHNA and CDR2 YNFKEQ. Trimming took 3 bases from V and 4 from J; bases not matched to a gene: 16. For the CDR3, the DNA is TGTGCCAGCAGCCATCATATCGATACTTCAGGGGGCGTCTATGGCTACACCTTC. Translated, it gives CASSHHIDTSGGVYGYTF.

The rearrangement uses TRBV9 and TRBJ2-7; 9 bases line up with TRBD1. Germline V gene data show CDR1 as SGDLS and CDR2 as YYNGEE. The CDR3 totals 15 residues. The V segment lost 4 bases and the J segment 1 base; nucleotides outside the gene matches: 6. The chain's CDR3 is CASSRSGTGSYEQYF. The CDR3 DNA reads TGTGCCAGCAGCCGGTCCGGGACAGGGTCCTACGAGCAGTACTTC.

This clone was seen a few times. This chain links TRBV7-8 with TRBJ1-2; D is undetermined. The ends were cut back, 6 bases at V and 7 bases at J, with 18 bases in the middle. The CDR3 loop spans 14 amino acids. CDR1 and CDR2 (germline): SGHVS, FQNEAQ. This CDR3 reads CASSQGLMIGGYTF. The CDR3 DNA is TGTGCCAGCAGTCAAGGACTGATGATAGGTGGCTACACCTTC.

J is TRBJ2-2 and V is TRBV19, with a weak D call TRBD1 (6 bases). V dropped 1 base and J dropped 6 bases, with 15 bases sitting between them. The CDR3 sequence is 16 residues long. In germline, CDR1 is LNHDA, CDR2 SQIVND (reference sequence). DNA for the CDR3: TGTGCCAGTAGTATAGTTCGGACAGTAAGGGCCGGGGAGCTGTTTTTT. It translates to CASSIVRTVRAGELFF.

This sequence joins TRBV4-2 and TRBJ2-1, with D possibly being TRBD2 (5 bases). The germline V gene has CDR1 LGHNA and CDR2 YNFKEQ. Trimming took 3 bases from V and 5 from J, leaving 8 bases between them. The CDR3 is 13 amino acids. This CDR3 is CASSQTTDNEQFF. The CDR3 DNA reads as TGTGCCAGCAGCCAGACTACGGACAATGAGCAGTTCTTC.

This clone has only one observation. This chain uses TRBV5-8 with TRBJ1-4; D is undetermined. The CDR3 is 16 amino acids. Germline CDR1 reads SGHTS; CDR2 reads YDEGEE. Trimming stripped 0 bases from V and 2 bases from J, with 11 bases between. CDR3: CASSLGAGRTNEKLFF. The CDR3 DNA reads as TGTGCCAGCAGCTTGGGAGCGGGTCGCACTAATGAAAAACTGTTTTTT.

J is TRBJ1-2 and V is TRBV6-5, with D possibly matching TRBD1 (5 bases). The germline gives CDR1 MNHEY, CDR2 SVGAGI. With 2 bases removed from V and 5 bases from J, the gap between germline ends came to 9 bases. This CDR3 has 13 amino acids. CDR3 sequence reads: CASSYGALYGYTF. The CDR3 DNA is TGTGCCAGCAGTTACGGGGCCCTTTATGGCTACACCTTC.

The CDR3 reads CASSTGFSGSTEAFF. The CDR3 DNA reads TGTGCCAGCAGCACGGGCTTCTCGGGAAGCACTGAAGCTTTCTTT. This rearrangement joins TRBV9 to TRBJ1-1; no clear D. Trimming removed 4 bases at V and 4 bases at J, with 17 bases between. Germline values: CDR1 SGDLS, CDR2 YYNGEE. The CDR3 consists of 15 residues.

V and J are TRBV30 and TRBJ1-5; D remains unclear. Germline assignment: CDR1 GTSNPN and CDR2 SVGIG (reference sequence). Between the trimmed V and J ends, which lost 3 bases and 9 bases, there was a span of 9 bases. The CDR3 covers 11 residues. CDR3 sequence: CAWSMSGPQHF. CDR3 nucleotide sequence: TGTGCCTGGAGCATGTCGGGGCCCCAGCATTTT.

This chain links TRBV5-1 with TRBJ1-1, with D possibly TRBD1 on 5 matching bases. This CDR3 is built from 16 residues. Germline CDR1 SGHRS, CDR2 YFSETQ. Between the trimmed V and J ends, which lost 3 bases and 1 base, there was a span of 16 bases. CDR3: CASSSIIDQGNTEAFF. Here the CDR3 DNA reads TGCGCCAGCAGCTCAATTATAGATCAGGGGAACACTGAAGCTTTCTTT.

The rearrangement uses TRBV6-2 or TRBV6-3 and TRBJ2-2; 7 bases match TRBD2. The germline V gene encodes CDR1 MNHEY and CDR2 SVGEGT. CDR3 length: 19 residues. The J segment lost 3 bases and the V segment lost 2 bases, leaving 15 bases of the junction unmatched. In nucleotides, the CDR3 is TGTGCCAGCAGTTACCCCCCGGGTGGCGGGAGAAGCGACACCGGGGAGCTGTTTTTT. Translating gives CASSYPPGGGRSDTGELFF.

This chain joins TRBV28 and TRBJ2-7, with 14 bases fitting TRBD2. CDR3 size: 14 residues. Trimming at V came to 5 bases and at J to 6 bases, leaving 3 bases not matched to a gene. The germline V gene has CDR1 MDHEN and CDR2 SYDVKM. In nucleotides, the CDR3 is TGTGCCAGCAGTCCGGGACTAGCGGGAGTCGAGCAGTACTTC. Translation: CASSPGLAGVEQYF.

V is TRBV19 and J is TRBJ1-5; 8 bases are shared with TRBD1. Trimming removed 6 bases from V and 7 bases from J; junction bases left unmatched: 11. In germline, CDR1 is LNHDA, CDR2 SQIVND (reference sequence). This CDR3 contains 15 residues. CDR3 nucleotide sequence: TGTGCCAGTAGATCCGACAGGGGTCTGCGGCAGCCCCAGCATTTT. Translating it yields CASRSDRGLRQPQHF.

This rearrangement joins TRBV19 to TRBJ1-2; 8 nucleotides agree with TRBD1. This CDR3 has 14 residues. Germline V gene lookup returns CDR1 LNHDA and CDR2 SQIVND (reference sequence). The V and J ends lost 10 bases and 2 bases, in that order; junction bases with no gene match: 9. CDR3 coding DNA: TGTGCCACTACTCTGGACAGGGCAAACTATGGCTACACCTTC. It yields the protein CATTLDRANYGYTF. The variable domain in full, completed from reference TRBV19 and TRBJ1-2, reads DGGITQSPKYLFRKEGQNVTLSCEQNLNHDAMYWYRQDPGQGLRLIYYSQIVNDFQKGDIAEGYSVSREKKESFPLTVTSAQKNPTAFYLCATTLDRANYGYTFGSGTRLTVV.

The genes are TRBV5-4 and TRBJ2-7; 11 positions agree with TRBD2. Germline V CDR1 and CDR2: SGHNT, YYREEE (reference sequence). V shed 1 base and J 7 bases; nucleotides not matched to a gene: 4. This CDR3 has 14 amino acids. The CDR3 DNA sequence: TGTGCCAGCAGCTTGCCGAGACTAGCGGGAGAGCAGTACTTC. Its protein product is CASSLPRLAGEQYF.

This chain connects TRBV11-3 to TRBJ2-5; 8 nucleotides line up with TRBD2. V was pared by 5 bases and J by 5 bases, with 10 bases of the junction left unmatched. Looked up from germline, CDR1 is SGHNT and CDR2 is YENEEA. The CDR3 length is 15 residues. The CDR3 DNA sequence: TGTGCCAGCAGCCCGAGTCAGCGGGAGCGGGAGACCCAGTACTTC. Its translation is CASSPSQRERETQYF.

CDR3 region: CASSEAKQDGADTQYF. In DNA form, the CDR3 reads TGTGCCAGCAGTGAAGCGAAACAGGATGGGGCAGATACGCAGTATTTT. The chain links TRBV2 to TRBJ2-3; tentative D call: TRBD1 (5 bases). The CDR3 covers 16 residues. Germline V gene sequence: CDR1 SNHLY, CDR2 FYNNEI. The V end was cut by 0 bases, the J end by 4 bases, with 14 bases between.

CDR3 sequence reads: CASSLWGRQGAYGYTF. DNA of the CDR3: TGTGCCAGCAGTTTATGGGGCCGGCAGGGGGCCTATGGCTACACCTTC. V is TRBV27 and J is TRBJ1-2, with 8 bases fitting TRBD1. V lost 1 base to trimming and J lost 4 bases; unmatched junction nucleotides: 8. This CDR3 comprises 16 residues. CDR1 and CDR2 from the germline V gene are MNHEY and SMNVEV (reference sequence).

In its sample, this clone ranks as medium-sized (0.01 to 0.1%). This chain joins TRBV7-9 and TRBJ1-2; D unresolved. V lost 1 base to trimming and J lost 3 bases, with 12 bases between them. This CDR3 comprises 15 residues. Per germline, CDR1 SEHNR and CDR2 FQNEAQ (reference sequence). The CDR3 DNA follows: TGTGCCAGCAGCTTAGGCGGTGGCCCCTACTATGGCTACACCTTC. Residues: CASSLGGGPYYGYTF.

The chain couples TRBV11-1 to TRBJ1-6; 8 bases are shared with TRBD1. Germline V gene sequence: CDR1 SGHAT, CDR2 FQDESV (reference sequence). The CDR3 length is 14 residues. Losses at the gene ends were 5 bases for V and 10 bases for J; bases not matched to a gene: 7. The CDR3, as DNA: TGTGCCAGCAGCGTCGGACAGGGCGAATCACCCCTCCACTTT. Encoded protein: CASSVGQGESPLHF.

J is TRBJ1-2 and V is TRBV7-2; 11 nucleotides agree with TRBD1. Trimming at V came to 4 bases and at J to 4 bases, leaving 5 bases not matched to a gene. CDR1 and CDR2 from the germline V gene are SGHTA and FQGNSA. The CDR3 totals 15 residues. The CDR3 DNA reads TGTGCCAGCAGCTCCTACGGGACAGGGGGCTATGGCTACACCTTC. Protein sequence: CASSSYGTGGYGYTF.

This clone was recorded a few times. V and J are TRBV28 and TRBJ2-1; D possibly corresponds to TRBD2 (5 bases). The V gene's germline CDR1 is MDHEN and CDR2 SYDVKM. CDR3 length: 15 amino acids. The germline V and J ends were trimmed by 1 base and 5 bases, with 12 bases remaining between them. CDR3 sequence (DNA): TGTGCCAGCAGTTTATTTGGCGGGCAAGACAATGAGCAGTTCTTC. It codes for CASSLFGGQDNEQFF.

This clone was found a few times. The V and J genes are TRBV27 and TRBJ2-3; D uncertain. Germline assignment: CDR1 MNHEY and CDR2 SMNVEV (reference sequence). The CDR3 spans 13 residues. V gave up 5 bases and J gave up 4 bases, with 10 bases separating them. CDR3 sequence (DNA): TGTGCCAGCAGTCCTGATAGCCCAGATACGCAGTATTTT. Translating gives CASSPDSPDTQYF.

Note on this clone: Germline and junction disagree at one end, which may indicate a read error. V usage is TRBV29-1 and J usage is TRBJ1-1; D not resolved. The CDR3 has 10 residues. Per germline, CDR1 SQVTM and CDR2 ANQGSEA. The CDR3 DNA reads TGCAGCGTTGGTGACTCCTCGCTCGGCTTT. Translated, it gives CSVGDSSLGF.